This TCR beta chain came from a study of blood T cell repertoires in COVID-19. Across the study: Whether acute or convalescent, the COVID-19 samples came from the United States, Italy and Spain. The cDNA or gDNA used as material had been derived from T cells, B-cell-depleted T cells, or PBMCs.

In the original processing: Researchers report that nucleated cell counts were estimated from reference gene primer amplification. The protocol was immunoSEQ multiplex PCR, while the TCRdb copy is restricted to in-frame clones and leaves out a portion. V, J and clone size derive from that table, while D and trimming were established from the DNA sequence. The sample lists some 250,000 clones, around 82% seen once, with about 4.2% in the top ten. The germline V gene has CDR1 SNHLY and CDR2 FYNNEI. The V gene end was trimmed by 5 bases and the J gene end by 7 bases; junction bases not matched to a gene: 6. CDR3 length: 14 amino acids.

Material for sequencing was peripheral blood. The chain combines TRBV2 with TRBJ1-5; 9 bases map to TRBD1. The source is a man between 50 and 59 years old with active or convalescent COVID-19. This CDR3 reads CASSPRTGAQPQHF. As DNA, the CDR3 is TGTGCCAGCAGTCCCCGGACAGGGGCCCAGCCCCAGCATTTT.